A single sample is the source of the 3 T cell receptor beta chains below, sequenced in a study of T-cell memory formation after mild COVID-19. Via MiXCR, TCRdb re-called the 5' RACE reads, giving one row per CDR3 protein. Here the sample spans a few hundred thousand distinct CDR3 sequences, 20% to 25% being singletons. The sample consisted of PBMCs or a T cell subset sorted from them (not recorded which). These receptors were taken from a man between 18 and 35 years old who had mild COVID-19 (a few samples of this study predate the infection). Cell type and time point are not known.

This sequence joins TRBV9 and TRBJ2-7; TRBD1 or TRBD2 may be the D gene (5 bases each). The ends were cut back, 3 bases at V and 2 bases at J, with 12 bases in the middle. Germline CDR1 SGDLS, CDR2 YYNGEE. This CDR3 contains 14 residues. The CDR3 loop is CASSAGTDTYEQYF. In DNA form, the CDR3 reads TGTGCCAGCAGCGCAGGGACGGATACCTACGAGCAGTACTTC.

The chain has TRBV7-2 and TRBJ2-7; 8 bases agree with TRBD1. Germline V gives CDR1 SGHTA, CDR2 FQGNSA. V lost 5 bases to trimming and J lost 2 bases; unmatched junction nucleotides: 8. The CDR3 runs to 15 residues. Here the CDR3 DNA reads TGTGCCAGCAGCGTCACGGGACAGGTTACCTACGAGCAGTACTTC. It encodes CASSVTGQVTYEQYF.

This clonotype was seen more than once but under ten times. Here the CDR3 DNA reads TGTGCCAGCAGGACAGGACGGCACAATCAGCCCCAGCATTTT. This gives the protein CASRTGRHNQPQHF. The chain employs TRBV2 and TRBJ1-5; D possibly corresponds to TRBD1 (6 bases). The germline V and J ends were trimmed by 6 bases and 3 bases, with 12 bases remaining between them. The germline gives CDR1 SNHLY, CDR2 FYNNEI. The CDR3 consists of 14 residues.